This T cell receptor beta chain was found in a study of blood T cell repertoires in COVID-19. After removal of 4 bases from V and 0 bases from J, the junction contained 4 bases not matched to a gene. Looked up from germline, CDR1 is MRHNA and CDR2 is SNTAGT. The CDR3 runs 15 residues. TCRdb's table, derived via immunoSEQ multiplex PCR, lists solely in-frame clones and lacks some. The sample lists about 240,000 clones; 86% were seen once. The sequenced material came from PBMCs or T cells enriched from blood (not recorded which). This sequence joins TRBV6-4 and TRBJ2-3, with TRBD2 matching 7 bases. This clonotype was sampled from a middle-aged woman with acute COVID-19. CDR3 nucleotide sequence: TGTGCCAGCAGTGCTAGCGGAGGGAGCACAGATACGCAGTATTTT. Translation gives CASSASGGSTDTQYF.